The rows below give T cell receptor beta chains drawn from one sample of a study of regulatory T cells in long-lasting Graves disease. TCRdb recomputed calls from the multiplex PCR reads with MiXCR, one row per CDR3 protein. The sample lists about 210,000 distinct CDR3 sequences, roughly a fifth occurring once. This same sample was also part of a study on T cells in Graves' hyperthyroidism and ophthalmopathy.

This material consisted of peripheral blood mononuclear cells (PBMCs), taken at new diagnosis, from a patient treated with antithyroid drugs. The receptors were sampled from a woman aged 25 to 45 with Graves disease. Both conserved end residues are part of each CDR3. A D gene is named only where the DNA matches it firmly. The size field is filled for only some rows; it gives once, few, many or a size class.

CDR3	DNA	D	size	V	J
CASSPNAWQTGELFF	TGTGCCAGCAGCCCGAACGCCTGGCAGACCGGGGAGCTGTTTTTT	NA	NA	TRBV7-2	TRBJ2-2
CASSAASGSGYEQYF	TGTGCCAGCAGCGCCGCTAGCGGGTCAGGTTACGAGCAGTACTTC	TRBD2	few	TRBV9	TRBJ2-7
CASSSGRGPTDF	TGCGCCAGCAGCTCGGGGCGGGGGCCAACGGACTTC	NA	many	TRBV4-1	TRBJ2-5
CASSVGPFRGSGREETQYF	TGTGCCAGCAGCGTAGGACCTTTTCGCGGTAGCGGGAGGGAAGAGACCCAGTACTTC	TRBD2	few	TRBV9	TRBJ2-5
CASSPGQGHQPQHF	TGTGCCAGCTCACCGGGACAGGGGCATCAGCCCCAGCATTTT	TRBD1	many	TRBV18	TRBJ1-5
CASSLDRGRSDTQYF	TGTGCCAGCAGTTTAGACAGGGGGCGCTCAGATACGCAGTATTTT	TRBD1	many	TRBV12-3/TRBV12-4	TRBJ2-3
CASSPVQTRNQPQHF	TGTGCCAGCTCACCAGTGCAGACGCGCAATCAGCCCCAGCATTTT	NA	many	TRBV18	TRBJ1-5
CASSPGQGQETQYF	TGTGCCAGCAGCCCGGGACAGGGACAAGAGACCCAGTACTTC	TRBD1	many	TRBV28	TRBJ2-5
CASSPPRTMNTGELFF	TGTGCCAGCTCACCCCCCCGGACAATGAACACCGGGGAGCTGTTTTTT	NA	many	TRBV18	TRBJ2-2
CASSAGLAGGGEQFF	TGTGCCAGCAGCGCCGGACTAGCGGGGGGGGGTGAGCAGTTCTTC	TRBD2	NA	TRBV11-3	TRBJ2-1
CASSLASPTYEQYF	TGCGCCAGCAGCTTGGCTAGCCCAACCTACGAGCAGTACTTC	NA	NA	TRBV5-1	TRBJ2-7
CAWSTGGLRGYTF	TGTGCCTGGAGTACGGGCGGGCTTCGAGGCTACACCTTC	NA	many	TRBV30	TRBJ1-2
CASSLSQLPNEKLFF	TGTGCCAGCAGCTTGTCTCAACTGCCTAATGAAAAACTGTTTTTT	NA	many	TRBV5-6	TRBJ1-4
CASSLDGWVNTEAFF	TGTGCCAGCAGCTTAGATGGTTGGGTGAACACTGAAGCTTTCTTT	NA	many	TRBV5-6	TRBJ1-1
CASSQDLWEPPGAFF	TGTGCCAGCAGCCAAGATTTGTGGGAACCCCCTGGAGCTTTCTTT	NA	many	TRBV3-1	TRBJ1-1
CASSLLGQGGFTEAFF	TGTGCCAGCAGTCTACTCGGACAGGGCGGGTTCACTGAAGCTTTCTTT	TRBD1	NA	TRBV7-2	TRBJ1-1
CATSSSTNTGELFF	TGTGCCACCAGCAGTTCAACGAACACCGGGGAGCTGTTTTTT	NA	many	TRBV15	TRBJ2-2
CASSLGLYEQYF	TGTGCCAGCAGTTTAGGTCTCTACGAGCAGTACTTC	NA	many	TRBV28	TRBJ2-7
CASSVPGTGLGYEQYF	TGTGCCAGCAGTGTACCCGGGACGGGGCTCGGCTACGAGCAGTACTTC	NA	NA	TRBV28	TRBJ2-7
CASSLGGRELGTDTQYF	TGTGCCAGCAGCTTAGGTGGGCGGGAGTTGGGCACAGATACGCAGTATTTT	TRBD2	few	TRBV11-2	TRBJ2-3
CASSLFKTVTEAFF	TGTGCCAGCAGTTTATTTAAGACAGTCACTGAAGCTTTCTTT	NA	NA	TRBV28	TRBJ1-1
CASSLAAAEETQYF	TGTGCCAGCAGCTTAGCGGCCGCGGAAGAGACCCAGTACTTC	NA	many	TRBV7-2	TRBJ2-5
CASSMDRGAGQPQHF	TGTGCCAGTAGTATGGACAGGGGAGCGGGTCAGCCCCAGCATTTT	TRBD1	many	TRBV19	TRBJ1-5
CASSARTSGAPTDTQYF	TGTGCCAGCAGCGCCAGGACTAGCGGGGCCCCCACAGATACGCAGTATTTT	TRBD2	many	TRBV9	TRBJ2-3
CASSFGTIGYTF	TGTGCCAGCAGTTTCGGGACAATTGGCTACACCTTC	NA	many	TRBV12-3/TRBV12-4	TRBJ1-2
CASSPAGAEAFF	TGTGCCAGCTCACCGGCGGGGGCTGAAGCTTTCTTT	NA	many	TRBV18	TRBJ1-1
CASSEEGGWGETQYF	TGTGCCAGCAGTGAAGAGGGGGGCTGGGGGGAGACCCAGTACTTC	NA	many	TRBV6-2/TRBV6-3	TRBJ2-5
CASIYDGISTDTQYF	TGTGCCAGCATCTACGACGGAATTAGCACAGATACGCAGTATTTT	NA	NA	TRBV12-3/TRBV12-4	TRBJ2-3
CASSQEEDRGIVNEQFF	TGTGCCAGCAGCCAAGAGGAAGACAGGGGGATCGTAAATGAGCAGTTCTTC	TRBD1	many	TRBV14	TRBJ2-1
CASSDGIEYF	TGTGCCAGCAGTGACGGGATCGAGTACTTC	NA	many	TRBV6-1	TRBJ2-7
CASRSDRVETQYF	TGTGCCAGCAGGTCGGACAGGGTAGAGACCCAGTACTTC	TRBD1	few	TRBV6-2/TRBV6-3	TRBJ2-5
CASRPSWTASEKLFF	TGTGCCAGCAGACCCAGCTGGACAGCCTCTGAAAAACTGTTTTTT	NA	many	TRBV2	TRBJ1-4